Following are 11 T cell receptor beta chains from one sample sequenced in a study of siplizumab effects on memory and regulatory T cells. Libraries were prepared by immunoSEQ multiplex PCR; TCRdb keeps only in-frame clonotypes and omits some of them. Seen here are 90,000 to 120,000 clones, 93% observed once, and the top ten hold approximately 0.67%. Sample: Tregs sorted from blood. These receptors all come from a human donor in good health.

This rearrangement joins TRBV18 to TRBJ1-2; D not certain. Germline V gene data show CDR1 as KGHSH and CDR2 as LQKENI. CDR3 length equals 14 residues. V lost 5 bases to trimming and J lost 8 bases, with 18 bases between them. Written as DNA, the CDR3 is TGTGCCAGCTCAGACCGGGCGGCAGGAGTCGGCTACACCTTC. Its protein is CASSDRAAGVGYTF.

The chain combines TRBV7-8 with TRBJ1-1, with D unresolved. The CDR3 covers 13 residues. Germline lookup yields CDR1 SGHVS and CDR2 FQNEAQ. Trimming took off 2 bases at V and 6 bases at J, with 10 bases between the two ends. The CDR3 is CASSLFPGAEAFF. CDR3 sequence (DNA): TGTGCCAGCAGCTTATTCCCTGGAGCTGAAGCTTTCTTT.

This chain connects TRBV5-1 to TRBJ2-7; D is possibly TRBD1 or TRBD2 (6 bases each). Germline V gene lookup returns CDR1 SGHRS and CDR2 YFSETQ. V was pared by 0 bases and J by 5 bases, with 18 bases between. The CDR3 sequence is 16 residues long. Here the CDR3 DNA reads TGCGCCAGCAGCTTGGCCAAGGGGGGAACGATCCACGAGCAGTACTTC. It yields the protein CASSLAKGGTIHEQYF.

V is TRBV10-3 and J is TRBJ2-7; D is uncertain. This CDR3 is 12 amino acids long. Per the germline V gene, CDR1 is ENHRY and CDR2 is SYGVKD. Trimming took off 0 bases at V and 2 bases at J, with 2 bases between the two ends. CDR3 region: CAISESTYEQYF. CDR3 coding DNA: TGTGCCATCAGTGAGTCGACCTACGAGCAGTACTTC.

CDR3 nucleotide sequence: TGTGCCAGCAGCCCTCAGGGGCAACGGGGCGAGCAGTACTTC. This translates into CASSPQGQRGEQYF. The genes are TRBV9 and TRBJ2-7, with a weak D call TRBD1 (6 bases). There are 14 residues in the CDR3. CDR1 is SGDLS and CDR2 is YYNGEE in the germline V gene. The ends were cut back, 4 bases at V and 6 bases at J, with 17 bases in the middle.

The genes are TRBV5-1 and TRBJ2-5; TRBD1 matches 9 bases. This CDR3 contains 15 residues. The J segment lost 4 bases and the V segment lost 4 bases, leaving 8 bases of the junction unmatched. CDR1 is SGHRS and CDR2 is YFSETQ in the germline V gene. The CDR3 DNA follows: TGCGCCAGCAGCCCCGGACAGGGGTTCTTAGAGACCCAGTACTTC. It codes for CASSPGQGFLETQYF. The full variable domain, rest sourced from reference TRBV5-1 and TRBJ2-5, is KAGVTQTPRYLIKTRGQQVTLSCSPISGHRSVSWYQQTPGQGLQFLFEYFSETQRNKGNFPGRFSGRQFSNSRSEMNVSTLELGDSALYLCASSPGQGFLETQYFGPGTRLLVL.

The chain uses TRBV5-1 and TRBJ2-7; TRBD2 aligns across 8 bases. There are 14 residues in the CDR3. Trimming took 6 bases from V and 0 from J; bases not matched to a gene: 5. Germline CDR1 reads SGHRS; CDR2 reads YFSETQ. CDR3 loop: CASKASGSSYEQYF. The DNA of the CDR3 is TGCGCCAGCAAGGCTAGCGGGTCCTCCTACGAGCAGTACTTC.

This clone was recorded once. The chain couples TRBV27 to TRBJ2-7; 7 bases line up with TRBD1. Germline assignment: CDR1 MNHEY and CDR2 SMNVEV (reference sequence). This CDR3 spans 15 amino acids. Losses at the gene ends were 5 bases for V and 1 base for J; bases not matched to a gene: 8. This CDR3 is CASSRLDRESYEQYF. CDR3 nucleotides: TGTGCCAGCAGTCGACTTGACAGGGAGTCCTACGAGCAGTACTTC.

V is TRBV2 and J is TRBJ1-2, with TRBD1 matching 9 bases. The germline V gene encodes CDR1 SNHLY and CDR2 FYNNEI. The V and J ends lost 10 bases and 2 bases, in that order; junction bases with no gene match: 5. The CDR3 length is 13 residues. For the CDR3, the DNA is TGTGCCACTAACAGGGGGCGGAACTATGGCTACACCTTC. Its translation: CATNRGRNYGYTF. The full variable domain, completed using reference TRBV2 and TRBJ1-2, is EPEVTQTPSHQVTQMGQEVILRCVPISNHLYFYWYRQILGQKVEFLVSFYNNEISEKSEIFDDQFSVERPDGSNFTLKIRSTKLEDSAMYFCATNRGRNYGYTFGSGTRLTVV.

The V and J genes are TRBV4-2 and TRBJ2-7; 9 bases fit TRBD1. Trimming at V came to 4 bases and at J to 0 bases, leaving 4 bases not matched to a gene. There are 15 residues in the CDR3. Germline lookup yields CDR1 LGHNA and CDR2 YNFKEQ. CDR3 DNA: TGTGCCAGCAGCCTCGGGACAGGGATCTCCTACGAGCAGTACTTC. Protein: CASSLGTGISYEQYF.

The chain has TRBV19 and TRBJ1-1; D gene ambiguous. The V end lost 4 bases, the J end lost 1 base, and 10 bases lay between the germline ends. Germline CDR1 reads LNHDA; CDR2 reads SQIVND (reference sequence). The CDR3 loop spans 14 amino acids. CDR3 sequence: CASSSEHSNTEAFF. As DNA, the CDR3 is TGTGCCAGTAGTAGTGAACACTCGAACACTGAAGCTTTCTTT.